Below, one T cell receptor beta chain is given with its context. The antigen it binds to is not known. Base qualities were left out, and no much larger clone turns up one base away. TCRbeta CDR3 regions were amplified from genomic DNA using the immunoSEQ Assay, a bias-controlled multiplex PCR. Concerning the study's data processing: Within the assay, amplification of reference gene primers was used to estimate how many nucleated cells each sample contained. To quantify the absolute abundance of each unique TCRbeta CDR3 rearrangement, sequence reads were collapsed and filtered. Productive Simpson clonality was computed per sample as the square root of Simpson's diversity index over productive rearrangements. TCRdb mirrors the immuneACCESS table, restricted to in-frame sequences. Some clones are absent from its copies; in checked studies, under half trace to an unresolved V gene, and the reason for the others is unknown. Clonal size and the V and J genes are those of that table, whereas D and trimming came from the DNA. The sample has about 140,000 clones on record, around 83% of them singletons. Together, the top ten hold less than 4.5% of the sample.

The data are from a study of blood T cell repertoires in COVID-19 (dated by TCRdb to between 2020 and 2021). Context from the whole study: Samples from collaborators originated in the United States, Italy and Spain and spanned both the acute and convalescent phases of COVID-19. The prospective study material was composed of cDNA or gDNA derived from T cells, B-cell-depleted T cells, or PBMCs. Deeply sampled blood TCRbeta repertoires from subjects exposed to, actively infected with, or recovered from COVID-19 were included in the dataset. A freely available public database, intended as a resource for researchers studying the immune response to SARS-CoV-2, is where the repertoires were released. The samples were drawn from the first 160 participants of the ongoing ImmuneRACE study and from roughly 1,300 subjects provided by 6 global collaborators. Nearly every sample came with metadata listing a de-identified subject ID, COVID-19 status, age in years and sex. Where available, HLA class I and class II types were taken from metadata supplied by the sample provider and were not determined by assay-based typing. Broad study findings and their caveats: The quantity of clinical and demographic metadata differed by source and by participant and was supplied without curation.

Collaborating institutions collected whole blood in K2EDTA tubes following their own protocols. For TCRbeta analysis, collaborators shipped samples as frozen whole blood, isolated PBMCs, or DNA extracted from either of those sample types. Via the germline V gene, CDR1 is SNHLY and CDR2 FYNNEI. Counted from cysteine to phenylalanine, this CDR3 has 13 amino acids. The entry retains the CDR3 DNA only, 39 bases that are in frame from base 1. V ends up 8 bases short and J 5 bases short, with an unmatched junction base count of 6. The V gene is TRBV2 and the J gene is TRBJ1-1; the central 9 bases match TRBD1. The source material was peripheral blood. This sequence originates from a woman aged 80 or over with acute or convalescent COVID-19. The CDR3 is CASLLQGATEAFF. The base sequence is TGTGCCAGCCTCCTACAGGGGGCGACTGAAGCTTTCTTT.